The clone carrying this TCR beta chain was picked up a small number of times. These data come from a study of blood T cell repertoires in COVID-19. At the level of the study: The United States, Italy and Spain supplied acute and convalescent COVID-19 samples.

Using immunoSEQ multiplex PCR, the repertoire was profiled, and TCRdb retains in-frame clones only, with some absent. The data hold 65,000 or so clones, with 78% observed a single time. The sequenced sample consisted of peripheral blood. The origin of this receptor is a human donor in a cohort sampled during active COVID-19.

The CDR3 protein is CASSPGSLTEAFF. The CDR3 DNA sequence: TGTGCCAGCTCACCAGGGAGCCTCACTGAAGCTTTCTTT. V is TRBV18 and J is TRBJ1-1, with D unresolved. The CDR3 spans 13 residues. CDR1 and CDR2 (germline): KGHSH, LQKENI. V lost 2 bases, J lost 4 bases, and 8 bases lay in between. Complete variable domain (other parts from reference TRBV18 and TRBJ1-1): NAGVMQNPRHLVRRRGQEARLRCSPMKGHSHVYWYRQLPEEGLKFMVYLQKENIIDESGMPKERFSAEFPKEGPSILRIQQVVRGDSAAYFCASSPGSLTEAFFGQGTRLTVV.